These 29 T cell receptor beta chains were all obtained from the same sample, sequenced in a study of T cell repertoires in cytomegalovirus infection. A single record per CDR3 protein comes from TCRdb applying MiXCR to the reads. This table has more than 200,000 distinct CDR3 sequences, roughly 10% appearing once. The sequenced material came from PBMCs. All receptors derive from a human donor in good health (CMV status not recorded). Some clones in this sample may be carry-over from other donors' samples.

The chain combines TRBV4-2 with TRBJ1-2, with 7 bases identical to TRBD1. V lost 0 bases to trimming and J lost 7 bases; unmatched junction nucleotides: 5. There are 14 residues in the CDR3. Per germline, CDR1 LGHNA and CDR2 YNFKEQ. The CDR3 coding sequence is TGTGCCAGCAGCCAAGACAGGGGGTTCGGTGGCTACACCTTC. Encoded protein: CASSQDRGFGGYTF.

As to this clonotype: At one boundary the junction diverges from the germline segment, which might be a read error. The genes are TRBV7-2 and TRBJ2-4; a weak D match, TRBD2 (6 bases). This CDR3 has 14 amino acids. Germline lookup yields CDR1 SGHTA and CDR2 FQGNSA. The CDR3 sequence: CASSSGVAKNIQCF. Here the CDR3 DNA reads TGTGCCAGCAGTTCGGGAGTAGCCAAAAACATTCAGTGCTTC.

The CDR3 DNA sequence: TGTGCCAGCAGTTACCACAGGGCCGGGGATGGCTACACCTTC. Residues: CASSYHRAGDGYTF. This chain joins TRBV6-6 and TRBJ1-2, with D possibly matching TRBD1 (6 bases). The CDR3 consists of 14 residues. Germline-derived CDR1 and CDR2 are MNHNY and SVGAGI (reference sequence). V was clipped by 2 bases and J by 6 bases, with 13 bases between them.

This clonotype was recorded many times. The rearrangement uses TRBV19 and TRBJ1-2; perhaps TRBD1 as D (6 bases). The CDR3 covers 12 residues. The germline V gene has CDR1 LNHDA and CDR2 SQIVND (reference sequence). Trimming took 7 bases from V and 8 from J, leaving 14 bases between them. The CDR3 coding sequence is TGTGCCAGTACCCAGGGGACGGAGGGCTACACCTTC. Translated, it gives CASTQGTEGYTF.

This clonotype was counted a few times. Written as DNA, the CDR3 is TGTGCCAGCAGTGCACCGGGACAGGGACGTAATGAGCAGTTCTTC. Protein product: CASSAPGQGRNEQFF. The chain links TRBV28 to TRBJ2-1; 9 nucleotides match TRBD1. After removal of 5 bases from V and 7 bases from J, the junction contained 9 bases not matched to a gene. The CDR3 spans 15 residues. CDR1 is MDHEN and CDR2 is SYDVKM in the germline V gene.

In this sample, this clonotype turned up many times. The CDR3 DNA sequence: TGCAGTGCAAGGAACTATGGCTACACCTTC. It is translated as CSARNYGYTF. V and J are TRBV20-1 and TRBJ1-2; D is unclear. In germline, CDR1 is DFQATT, CDR2 SNEGSKA (reference sequence). The CDR3 is 10 residues long. Trimming stripped 6 bases from V and 2 bases from J, with 4 bases between.

This clonotype was detected a few times. This chain links TRBV28 with TRBJ2-5; 8 bases line up with TRBD2. V lost 6 bases, J lost 5 bases, and 5 bases stayed unmatched. The CDR3 is 13 amino acids. Germline CDR1 and CDR2: MDHEN and SYDVKM. CDR3 protein: CASSGGVPETQYF. The CDR3 DNA reads TGTGCCAGCAGCGGGGGGGTACCGGAGACCCAGTACTTC.

This chain uses TRBV7-9 with TRBJ2-5; D call uncertain. This CDR3 contains 15 residues. Trimming stripped 3 bases from V and 2 bases from J, with 13 bases between. Germline assignment: CDR1 SEHNR and CDR2 FQNEAQ (reference sequence). As DNA, the CDR3 is TGTGCCAGCAGCTTTCGCTGGGCTAGTCAAGAGACCCAGTACTTC. Encoded protein: CASSFRWASQETQYF.

The table lists this clonotype with many counts. The genes are TRBV7-2 and TRBJ2-7; D gene unclear. The germline gives CDR1 SGHTA, CDR2 FQGNSA. The CDR3 totals 15 residues. V was cut by 7 bases and J by 2 bases, with 18 bases left in between. CDR3 nucleotides: TGTGCCAGCACCCCCCGGGTAGGGCAGACCTACGAGCAGTACTTC. This gives the protein CASTPRVGQTYEQYF.

This clonotype was seen ten or more times. V and J are TRBV28 and TRBJ1-5, with TRBD1 as a possible D gene (6 bases). Germline V lookup: CDR1 MDHEN, CDR2 SYDVKM. V was cut by 6 bases and J by 7 bases, with 16 bases left in between. The CDR3 loop spans 14 amino acids. CDR3 DNA: TGTGCCAGCAGGGCCGGGGACGGGGGCCAGCCCCAGCATTTT. Its protein product is CASRAGDGGQPQHF.

This clonotype was recorded at least ten times. The chain links TRBV5-7 to TRBJ2-1; unclear D gene. TRBV5-7 is labeled an ORF, and its function is uncertain. CDR3 length: 14 residues. Trimming pared 0 bases from V and 4 bases from J, leaving 8 bases between. Written as DNA, the CDR3 is TGTGCCAGCAGCTTGGGTGGGTGGTACAATGAGCAGTTCTTC. It yields the protein CASSLGGWYNEQFF.

The chain employs TRBV7-9 and TRBJ1-3; D remains ambiguous. This CDR3 is 15 amino acids long. Between the trimmed V and J ends, which lost 5 bases and 2 bases, there was a span of 13 bases. Germline CDR1 SEHNR, CDR2 FQNEAQ (reference sequence). CDR3 amino acids: CASSQHQVTGNTIYF. For the CDR3, the DNA is TGTGCCAGCAGCCAACACCAGGTTACTGGAAACACCATATATTTT.

In this sample, this clonotype turned up many times. The rearrangement links TRBV20-1 to TRBJ2-3; 15 nucleotides align to TRBD2. The germline V gene has CDR1 DFQATT and CDR2 SNEGSKA (reference sequence). The CDR3 runs 19 residues. With 0 bases clipped from V and 4 bases from J, the junction kept 11 bases outside the gene matches. CDR3: CSARDLAGLAGGSADTQYF. CDR3 sequence (DNA): TGCAGTGCTAGAGATTTGGCAGGACTAGCGGGGGGGTCCGCAGATACGCAGTATTTT.

This clonotype was seen ten or more times. This rearrangement joins TRBV7-2 to TRBJ2-5; D may be TRBD1 (5 bases). The V end was cut by 6 bases, the J end by 6 bases, with 20 bases between. This CDR3 contains 15 residues. Germline CDR1 is SGHTA and CDR2 is FQGNSA. The CDR3 sequence: CASSPGFLFLQTQYF. CDR3 sequence (DNA): TGTGCCAGCAGTCCAGGGTTTCTTTTCTTACAGACCCAGTACTTC.

This clonotype came up many times. This chain uses TRBV7-9 with TRBJ1-5; TRBD1 matches at 7 bases. This CDR3 is built from 13 residues. Germline CDR1 SEHNR, CDR2 FQNEAQ (reference sequence). The J segment lost 8 bases and the V segment lost 0 bases, leaving 1 base of the junction unmatched. The CDR3, as DNA: TGTGCCAGCAGCTTAGCTCAGGGGGAGCCCCAGCATTTT. Its protein product is CASSLAQGEPQHF.

This clonotype was counted ten times or more. The gene calls are TRBV7-2 and TRBJ2-7, with TRBD2 matching 16 bases. J gave up 6 bases and V 3 bases, and 2 bases lay outside the gene matches. Germline-derived CDR1 and CDR2 are SGHTA and FQGNSA. The CDR3 loop spans 15 amino acids. The CDR3: CASSLGLAGGPEQYF. The CDR3 region has the DNA TGTGCCAGCAGCTTGGGACTAGCGGGGGGGCCCGAGCAGTACTTC. The variable domain in full, completed from reference TRBV7-2 and TRBJ2-7, reads GAGVSQSPSNKVTEKGKDVELRCDPISGHTALYWYRQSLGQGLEFLIYFQGNSAPDKSGLPSDRFSAERTGGSVSTLTIQRTQQEDSAVYLCASSLGLAGGPEQYFGPGTRLTVT.

This clonotype has at least ten counts. The CDR3 here is CASSLGGQGWTNYGYTF. CDR3 DNA: TGTGCCAGCAGCTTAGGGGGACAGGGATGGACTAACTATGGCTACACCTTC. This sequence joins TRBV7-2 and TRBJ1-2; 9 bases are a match to TRBD1. The CDR3 has 17 residues. Germline-derived CDR1 and CDR2 are SGHTA and FQGNSA. The ends lost 1 base at V and 0 bases at J; junction bases unmatched: 6. The entire variable domain, with the rest obtained from reference TRBV7-2 and TRBJ1-2, is as follows: GAGVSQSPSNKVTEKGKDVELRCDPISGHTALYWYRQSLGQGLEFLIYFQGNSAPDKSGLPSDRFSAERTGGSVSTLTIQRTQQEDSAVYLCASSLGGQGWTNYGYTFGSGTRLTVV.

This clonotype was seen at least ten times. The DNA of the CDR3 is TGTGCCAGCAGCTTAAGAGCCGGGACTAGGGGAGATGGCGAGCAGTACTTC. It yields the protein CASSLRAGTRGDGEQYF. V is TRBV7-9 and J is TRBJ2-7; 8 bases are shared with TRBD2. The CDR3 has 17 residues. V gave up 2 bases and J gave up 6 bases; unmatched junction bases: 15. Germline CDR1 and CDR2: SEHNR and FQNEAQ (reference sequence).

For this clonotype: This may be a read error, as it is one base from a much larger clone. The V and J genes are TRBV6-1 and TRBJ1-5; TRBD1 matches at 8 bases. This CDR3 comprises 17 residues. Looked up from germline, CDR1 is MNHNS and CDR2 is SASEGT. DNA for the CDR3: TGTGCCAGCAGTGAAGGTCCCGGGACAGGTTTAGGTCAGCCCAAGCATTTT. It specifies CASSEGPGTGLGQPKHF.

Many counts were recorded for this clonotype. The chain is built from TRBV20-1 and TRBJ2-1; 13 bases are a match to TRBD2. The CDR3 spans 16 residues. Per the germline V gene, CDR1 is DFQATT and CDR2 is SNEGSKA (reference sequence). V shed 5 bases, J shed 6 bases, and the junction held 10 bases outside the gene matches. CDR3 residues: CSAYIAGTSGINEQFF. The CDR3 nucleotides read TGCAGTGCTTACATCGCGGGGACTAGCGGGATCAATGAGCAGTTCTTC.

This clonotype showed up many times. The V and J genes are TRBV12-3 or TRBV12-4 and TRBJ2-5; 7 nucleotides agree with TRBD2. V lost 5 bases, J lost 1 base, and 4 bases stayed unmatched. The CDR3 is 14 residues long. The CDR3 nucleotides are TGTGCCAGCAGTCCGGGAGGAATCCAAGAGACCCAGTACTTC. Protein: CASSPGGIQETQYF.

There are many counts of this clonotype. The genes are TRBV11-2 and TRBJ1-1; D may be TRBD1 (6 bases). V lost 3 bases, J lost 0 bases, and 17 bases lay in between. This CDR3 has 17 residues. Germline lookup yields CDR1 SGHAT and CDR2 FQNNGV. The CDR3 DNA reads as TGTGCCAGCAGCTTTGGGTCCACAGGGACTATGAACACTGAAGCTTTCTTT. As protein: CASSFGSTGTMNTEAFF.

This clonotype was counted many times. The V and J genes are TRBV7-6 and TRBJ2-1; 7 bases fit TRBD1. V trimming: 5 bases; J trimming: 9 bases; junction bases outside the gene matches: 10. The germline CDR1 and CDR2 sequences are SGHVS and FNYEAQ. This CDR3 spans 14 amino acids. The CDR3 bases are TGTGCCAGCAGCACCCGGGACAGTTCATTTGAGCAGTTCTTC. This codes for CASSTRDSSFEQFF.

The V call is TRBV4-3, the J call TRBJ2-3, with no clear D. V dropped 1 base and J dropped 3 bases, with 14 bases sitting between them. Germline lookup yields CDR1 LGHNA and CDR2 YSLEER. This CDR3 contains 16 residues. The CDR3 DNA reads as TGCGCCAGCAGCCAAGTTGTGCTGGGGTTGACAGATACGCAGTATTTT. It specifies CASSQVVLGLTDTQYF.

There are many counts of this clonotype. Here the CDR3 DNA reads TGTGCCAGCAGTGAAGGAGCGGCGAATTCACCCCTCCACTTT. Its protein product is CASSEGAANSPLHF. The chain recombines TRBV25-1 with TRBJ1-6; D gene uncertain. The CDR3 has 14 amino acids. V lost 2 bases and J 7 bases, leaving 9 bases between the germline ends. The germline CDR1 and CDR2 sequences are MGHDK and SYGVNS.

In this sample, this clonotype turned up many times. The genes are TRBV28 and TRBJ1-1; D remains ambiguous. The V and J ends lost 3 bases and 3 bases respectively, with 11 bases between them. The CDR3 length is 14 residues. From germline, CDR1 is MDHEN and CDR2 SYDVKM. The CDR3 loop reads CASSFSLWDTEAFF. Here the CDR3 DNA reads TGTGCCAGCAGTTTTAGCTTATGGGACACTGAAGCTTTCTTT.

There are a few counts of this clonotype. The chain employs TRBV20-1 and TRBJ2-5; D remains ambiguous. V was trimmed by 7 bases and J by 5 bases, leaving 14 bases between them. CDR1 is DFQATT and CDR2 is SNEGSKA in the germline V gene (reference sequence). The CDR3 consists of 12 residues. CDR3 coding DNA: TGCAGTGTCAACCTAGTCCTGGAGACCCAGTACTTC. Translated: CSVNLVLETQYF.

This clonotype appeared many times. This CDR3 is CASSPFGTSGRRVEQFF. CDR3 bases: TGTGCCAGCAGCCCGTTTGGGACTAGCGGGAGAAGGGTTGAGCAGTTCTTC. The chain uses TRBV28 and TRBJ2-1; 14 positions match TRBD2. J lost 9 bases, V lost 6 bases, and 13 bases had no gene match. The CDR3 has 17 residues. CDR1 is MDHEN and CDR2 is SYDVKM in the germline V gene.

In its sample, this clonotype was seen many times. The rearrangement joins TRBV7-2 to TRBJ2-6; D remains ambiguous. The V gene lost 5 bases and the J gene lost 0 bases, with 5 bases spanning the gap. Germline CDR1 reads SGHTA; CDR2 reads FQGNSA. The CDR3 runs 14 residues. CDR3 in amino acids: CASSNPSGANVLTF. The CDR3 region has the DNA TGTGCCAGCAGCAATCCCTCTGGGGCCAACGTCCTGACTTTC.